This T cell receptor beta chain was recovered during a study of cytomegalovirus exposure and HLA in healthy donors. The ends lost 5 bases at V and 9 bases at J; junction bases unmatched: 23. In germline, CDR1 is SGHTA, CDR2 FQGNSA. CDR3 length: 19 amino acids. Primers for the PCR totalled 60 Vbeta and 13 Jbeta. Sequenced by immunoSEQ multiplex PCR; TCRdb stores in-frame clones only, minus some. The table lists about 190,000 clones, just under 75% of them singletons. General study findings and limits: The authors enumerated over 150 TCR beta chains as linked to cytomegalovirus. Some public TCRs appeared in many individuals, while most sequences were rare.

About this clone itself: The antigen is unknown.

The specimen sequenced was PBMCs. This sequence joins TRBV7-2 and TRBJ2-1, with 9 bases matching TRBD2. This sequence originates from a man aged 25-45 years in good health and CMV-seropositive. The CDR3 DNA is TGTGCCAGCAGCCGGGAGGGCAGCCGGATCGGGACTAGCAAGGGTGAGCAGTTCTTC. Protein product: CASSREGSRIGTSKGEQFF. The whole variable domain, filled in from reference TRBV7-2 and TRBJ2-1, reads GAGVSQSPSNKVTEKGKDVELRCDPISGHTALYWYRQSLGQGLEFLIYFQGNSAPDKSGLPSDRFSAERTGGSVSTLTIQRTQQEDSAVYLCASSREGSRIGTSKGEQFFGPGTRLTVL.